The subject of this entry is one T cell receptor (beta chain). Original analysis: Estimation of nucleated cell counts was performed using reference gene primer amplification. The protocol was immunoSEQ multiplex PCR, while the TCRdb copy is restricted to in-frame clones and leaves out a portion. The V and J calls and clone size are taken from that table; D and trimming were inferred from the DNA. The data hold about 80,000 clones, with about four fifths observed a single time. The sample belongs to a study of blood T cell repertoires in COVID-19. Germline loops: CDR1 SGDLS, CDR2 YYNGEE. CDR3 size: 15 residues. The J segment lost 1 base and the V segment lost 0 bases, leaving 1 base of the junction unmatched.

The chain links TRBV9 to TRBJ2-1; 7 bases match TRBD2. This sequence originates from an elderly man with acute or convalescent COVID-19. Input material: peripheral blood. CDR3 sequence reads: CASSVVGGSYNEQFF. CDR3 nucleotides: TGTGCCAGCAGCGTAGTGGGGGGGTCCTACAATGAGCAGTTCTTC.